Sequencing of this T cell receptor (beta chain) was carried out in a study of T cell changes during pregnancy in multiple sclerosis. This CDR3 is built from 15 residues. V shed 7 bases and J shed 4 bases, with 20 bases lying between them. The table came from immunoSEQ multiplex PCR; TCRdb's copy has only in-frame clones and leaves some out. Here the sample spans about 59,000 clones, over 85% being singletons. The clonotype originates from a female donor with multiple sclerosis, enrolled in a pregnancy study. This chain joins TRBV23-1 and TRBJ2-7, with D perhaps TRBD1 (5 bases). TRBV23-1 is designated an ORF whose function remains uncertain. Sequenced material: CD8+ T cells from peripheral blood mononuclear cells, taken in the third trimester of pregnancy. CDR3 sequence (DNA): TGCGCCAGCATCCCCCTTTCAGGGTTCGGGTACGAGCAGTACTTC. Amino acid sequence: CASIPLSGFGYEQYF.